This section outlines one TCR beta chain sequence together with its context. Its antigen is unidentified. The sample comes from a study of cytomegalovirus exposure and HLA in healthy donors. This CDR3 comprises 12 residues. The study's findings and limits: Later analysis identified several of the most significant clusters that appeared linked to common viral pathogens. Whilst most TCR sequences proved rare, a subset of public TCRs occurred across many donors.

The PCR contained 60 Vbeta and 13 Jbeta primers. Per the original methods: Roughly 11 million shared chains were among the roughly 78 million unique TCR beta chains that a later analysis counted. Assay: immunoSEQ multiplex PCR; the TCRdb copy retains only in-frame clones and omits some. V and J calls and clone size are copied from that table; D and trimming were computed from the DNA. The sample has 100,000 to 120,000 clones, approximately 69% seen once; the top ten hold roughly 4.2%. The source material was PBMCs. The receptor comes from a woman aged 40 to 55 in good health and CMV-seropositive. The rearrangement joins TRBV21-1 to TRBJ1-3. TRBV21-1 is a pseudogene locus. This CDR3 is CASGTVGNTIYF. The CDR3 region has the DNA TGTGCCAGCGGCACCGTTGGAAACACCATATATTTT.